This T cell receptor (beta chain) is drawn from a study of Graves' ophthalmopathy and Graves' hyperthyroidism. Study observations and caveats: The majority of expanded thyroid clonotypes above 0.001 frequency also occurred in blood. Predictions made by the model for ophthalmopathy progression reached 70% to 71% sensitivity and just under 75% specificity. Sensitivity reached 87.88% and specificity roughly 81% for a 13-signature model separating ophthalmopathy from stable hyperthyroidism.

V was pared by 4 bases and J by 0 bases, with 18 bases between. The germline V gene has CDR1 MNHEY and CDR2 SVGEGT. The CDR3 loop spans 17 amino acids. Ophthalmopathy donors were characterized by moderate-to-severe activity, CAS of at least 3, NOSPECS of at least 4, and duration under 3 months. From RNA, the CDR3 regions of TCR beta chains were amplified and sequenced. In the first round, RT-PCR was carried out with HTBI primers, and a multiplex PCR formed the second round. MiXCR, applied by TCRdb to the multiplex PCR reads, yields one record per CDR3 protein. Of around 400,000 distinct CDR3 sequences listed, around 17% are singletons. Many counts were recorded for this clonotype. The antigen is undetermined.

The chain joins TRBV6-2 or TRBV6-3 to TRBJ2-5, with D possibly being TRBD1 or TRBD2 (5 bases each). The source material was peripheral blood. The receptor was isolated from a woman younger than 35 with Graves' ophthalmopathy. The CDR3 nucleotides are TGTGCCAGCAGTTCCTCCGGGACCGAGAACTACCAAGAGACCCAGTACTTC. It specifies CASSSSGTENYQETQYF.